Listed below are T cell receptor beta chains from one sample, sequenced in a study of OX40 agonist ivuxolimab in advanced cancers. Data came from immunoSEQ multiplex PCR; TCRdb stores just in-frame clones and leaves some out. This sample yields 50,000 to 75,000 clones, of which roughly three quarters are seen a single time; over 1% belongs to the top ten. The specimen was CD4+ or CD8+ T cells sorted from blood, collected in a trial of the OX40 agonist ivuxolimab. All receptors come from an adult with an advanced solid tumor such as melanoma, head and neck, liver or kidney cancer. Each CDR3 is given with its conserved first and last residue. Each record gives: CDR3 length, V gene, clone size, J gene, D gene, CDR3 protein, CDR3 DNA. The D gene is left open where the match is weak. Part of the rows lack a size; the others show once, few, many or a class for expanded clones.

>16|TRBV15|.|TRBJ1-5|TRBD1
CATSRAGGLGNQPQHF
TGTGCCACCAGCAGAGCAGGGGGATTGGGCAATCAGCCCCAGCATTTT
>14|TRBV11-2|.|TRBJ1-6|TRBD1
CASSFGTGNSPLHF
TGTGCCAGCAGCTTCGGGACAGGGAATTCACCCCTCCACTTT
>16|TRBV18|.|TRBJ2-3|.
CASSPLTGLSTDTQYF
TGTGCCAGCTCCCCCTTGACGGGGTTGAGCACAGATACGCAGTATTTT
>13|TRBV30|many|TRBJ1-3|.
CAWSVSRASTIYF
TGTGCCTGGAGTGTATCCAGGGCCAGCACCATATATTTT
>13|TRBV7-9|.|TRBJ2-3|TRBD2
CASSKTSGDTQYF
TGTGCCAGCAGCAAGACTAGCGGAGATACGCAGTATTTT
>14|TRBV7-8|.|TRBJ2-7|.
CASSLTGVTYEQYF
TGTGCCAGCAGCCTGACAGGCGTTACCTACGAGCAGTACTTC
>16|TRBV2|.|TRBJ2-3|.
CASSPIGASHTDTQYF
TGTGCCAGCAGTCCCATAGGGGCCTCTCACACAGATACGCAGTATTTT
>12|TRBV30|.|TRBJ2-5|TRBD1
CAQDRGLETQYF
TGTGCCCAGGACAGGGGACTCGAGACCCAGTACTTC
>14|TRBV5-1|.|TRBJ1-5|.
CASSRDGEDQPQHF
TGCGCCAGCAGTCGGGACGGAGAAGATCAGCCCCAGCATTTT
>17|TRBV10-3|.|TRBJ2-5|TRBD2
CAISLGGSGASQETQYF
TGTGCCATCAGCCTTGGGGGGAGCGGGGCCTCCCAAGAGACCCAGTACTTC
>15|TRBV19|.|TRBJ1-5|TRBD1
CASSRKFQGDQPQHF
TGTGCCAGTAGCAGAAAATTCCAGGGGGACCAGCCCCAGCATTTT
>16|TRBV19|medium-sized|TRBJ1-4|.
CASSPYEPKNQEKLFF
TGTGCCAGTAGTCCATACGAACCCAAGAATCAGGAAAAACTGTTTTTT
>13|TRBV10-3|.|TRBJ2-1|.
CAIMGGSYNEQFF
TGTGCCATCATGGGGGGCTCCTACAATGAGCAGTTCTTC
>11|TRBV29-1|.|TRBJ2-1|.
CSVQGYNEQFF
TGCAGCGTACAGGGTTACAATGAGCAGTTCTTC
>16|TRBV19|.|TRBJ2-3|.
CASSIDQGGSTDTQYF
TGTGCCAGTAGTATAGATCAGGGGGGGAGCACAGATACGCAGTATTTT
>16|TRBV4-1|.|TRBJ2-5|.
CASSQDQGLRQETQYF
TGCGCCAGCAGCCAAGATCAGGGTTTACGGCAAGAGACCCAGTACTTC
>12|TRBV5-3|few|TRBJ2-5|.
CARSLLSETQYF
TGTGCCAGAAGCTTGTTATCAGAGACCCAGTACTTC
>13|TRBV30|few|TRBJ2-3|.
CAWSGTNTDTQYF
TGTGCCTGGAGCGGGACCAACACAGATACGCAGTATTTT
>13|TRBV5-1|.|TRBJ1-1|TRBD1
CASSLGDRDEAFF
TGCGCCAGCAGCTTGGGGGACAGGGATGAAGCTTTCTTT
>12|TRBV10-3|.|TRBJ1-2|TRBD1
CAISDRGHGYTF
TGTGCCATCAGCGACAGGGGCCATGGCTACACCTTC
>16|TRBV5-6|.|TRBJ2-3|.
CASSLGRVVVADTQYF
TGTGCCAGCAGCTTGGGGAGGGTGGTTGTTGCAGATACGCAGTATTTT
>15|TRBV15|.|TRBJ1-4|.
CATSDRQFTNEKLFF
TGTGCCACCAGCGACCGACAGTTTACGAATGAAAAACTGTTTTTT
>11|TRBV29-1|few|TRBJ2-3|.
CSVPSADTQYF
TGCAGCGTCCCTTCGGCAGATACGCAGTATTTT
>14|TRBV2|.|TRBJ1-5|.
CASSEGPPGQPQHF
TGTGCCAGCAGCGAGGGGCCCCCGGGTCAGCCCCAGCATTTT
>13|TRBV7-3|.|TRBJ2-3|TRBD2
CASSPTAGAEQYF
TGTGCCAGCAGCCCAACAGCGGGGGCGGAGCAGTATTTT
>14|TRBV30|few|TRBJ2-1|.
CAWSAGPPMNEQFF
TGTGCCTGGAGTGCGGGACCCCCAATGAATGAGCAGTTCTTC
>14|TRBV30|.|TRBJ1-2|.
CAWSVSRTVYGYTF
TGTGCCTGGAGTGTAAGCCGAACCGTCTATGGCTACACCTTC
>15|TRBV6-1|.|TRBJ1-3|TRBD1
CASSTVGQAGNTIYF
TGTGCCAGCAGCACTGTCGGACAGGCTGGAAACACCATATATTTT
>11|TRBV20-1|.|TRBJ1-1|.
CSATKDTEAFF
TGCAGTGCTACCAAGGACACTGAAGCTTTCTTT
>14|TRBV11-2|few|TRBJ1-2|.
CASSLLTGTNGYTF
TGTGCCAGCAGCTTACTAACAGGGACGAATGGCTACACCTTC
>11|TRBV18|.|TRBJ2-7|.
CASSIGYEQYF
TGTGCCAGCTCAATCGGGTACGAGCAGTACTTC
>16|TRBV5-5|.|TRBJ2-2|TRBD1
CASSPRGQENTGELFF
TGTGCCAGCAGCCCCCGGGGACAGGAGAACACCGGGGAGCTGTTTTTT
>14|TRBV28|.|TRBJ2-7|.
CASSLFSEGYEQYF
TGTGCCAGCAGTTTATTCAGCGAGGGCTACGAGCAGTACTTC
>13|TRBV7-3|.|TRBJ2-5|.
CASSLTLGETQYF
TGTGCCAGCAGCTTAACCTTAGGGGAGACCCAGTACTTC
>13|TRBV29-1|.|TRBJ2-7|.
CRVARVTGDEQYF
TGCAGGGTCGCCCGGGTAACAGGCGACGAGCAGTACTTC
>15|TRBV7-9|.|TRBJ2-7|TRBD2
CASSTGTSGMYEQYF
TGTGCCAGCAGCACCGGGACTAGCGGGATGTACGAGCAGTACTTC
>14|TRBV2|.|TRBJ1-1|.
CASSSQGMNTEAFF
TGTGCCAGCAGTAGCCAGGGCATGAACACTGAAGCTTTCTTT
>16|TRBV30|.|TRBJ2-7|.
CAWSVPVRVRSYEQYF
TGTGCCTGGAGTGTACCTGTCAGAGTAAGATCCTACGAGCAGTACTTC
>12|TRBV28|.|TRBJ1-2|.
CASNRAGNGYTF
TGTGCCAGTAACCGGGCAGGGAATGGCTACACCTTC
>13|TRBV10-3|.|TRBJ2-7|TRBD2
CAISLAGAYEQYF
TGTGCCATCAGTTTAGCGGGGGCTTACGAGCAGTACTTC
>11|TRBV2|.|TRBJ1-2|.
CASSDGFGYTF
TGTGCCAGCAGTGACGGCTTTGGCTACACCTTC